Listed below are T cell receptor beta chains from one sample, sequenced in a study of blood T cell repertoires in COVID-19. Using immunoSEQ multiplex PCR, the repertoire was profiled, and TCRdb retains in-frame clones only, with some absent. The sample has about 230,000 clones, about nine tenths seen once. Sequencing was done on a sample of PBMCs or T cells enriched from blood (not recorded which). These receptors were obtained from a man between 18 and 29 years old who had recovered from COVID-19. The CDR3 runs from the conserved cysteine through the conserved F or W. The order of the fields is clone size, J gene, D gene, V gene, CDR3 protein, CDR3 DNA. D genes are given only for firm matches. Some rows mark clone size as missing; the rest say once, few, many or name a class of expanded clone.

clone size: NA
J gene: TRBJ1-6
D gene: TRBD1
V gene: TRBV28
CDR3 protein: CASSVLRGSYNSPLHF
CDR3 DNA: TGTGCCAGCAGCGTTCTCAGGGGGTCCTATAATTCACCCCTCCACTTT

clone size: NA
J gene: TRBJ2-3
D gene: NA
V gene: TRBV27
CDR3 protein: CASKKLNRVTDTQYF
CDR3 DNA: TGTGCCAGCAAAAAACTTAACAGGGTGACAGATACGCAGTATTTT

clone size: NA
J gene: TRBJ1-5
D gene: NA
V gene: TRBV7-8
CDR3 protein: CASSFGSGGLSKYNQPQHF
CDR3 DNA: TGTGCCAGCAGCTTTGGGAGCGGTGGTCTCTCCAAATACAATCAGCCCCAGCATTTT

clone size: NA
J gene: TRBJ2-6
D gene: NA
V gene: TRBV15
CDR3 protein: CATSRVQGTGANVLTF
CDR3 DNA: TGTGCCACCAGCAGAGTTCAGGGCACTGGGGCCAACGTCCTGACTTTC

clone size: NA
J gene: TRBJ2-3
D gene: TRBD2
V gene: TRBV5-1
CDR3 protein: CASSFLLAGETDTQYF
CDR3 DNA: TGCGCCAGCAGCTTCCTATTAGCGGGGGAAACAGATACGCAGTATTTT

clone size: NA
J gene: TRBJ1-1
D gene: NA
V gene: TRBV6-5
CDR3 protein: CASSYARNTEAFF
CDR3 DNA: TGTGCCAGCAGTTACGCGAGGAACACTGAAGCTTTCTTT

clone size: NA
J gene: TRBJ1-1
D gene: NA
V gene: TRBV15
CDR3 protein: CATSRVAGMNTEAFF
CDR3 DNA: TGTGCCACCAGCAGAGTTGCGGGAATGAACACTGAAGCTTTCTTT

clone size: NA
J gene: TRBJ1-6
D gene: NA
V gene: TRBV28
CDR3 protein: CASSWAGDSPLHF
CDR3 DNA: TGTGCCAGCAGTTGGGCAGGGGATTCACCCCTCCACTTT

clone size: NA
J gene: TRBJ2-7
D gene: NA
V gene: TRBV7-2
CDR3 protein: CASTSPTIYEQYF
CDR3 DNA: TGTGCCAGCACCTCCCCGACTATCTACGAGCAGTACTTC

clone size: NA
J gene: TRBJ1-1
D gene: NA
V gene: TRBV5-1
CDR3 protein: CASSFSGTPEAFF
CDR3 DNA: TGCGCCAGCAGCTTTTCTGGGACTCCTGAAGCTTTCTTT

clone size: NA
J gene: TRBJ2-7
D gene: NA
V gene: TRBV5-1
CDR3 protein: CASSSRGDSYEQYF
CDR3 DNA: TGCGCCAGCAGCTCCCGCGGGGACTCCTACGAGCAGTACTTC

clone size: NA
J gene: TRBJ1-5
D gene: NA
V gene: TRBV2
CDR3 protein: CASRGEGQPQHF
CDR3 DNA: TGTGCCAGCAGGGGTGAGGGTCAGCCCCAGCATTTT

clone size: NA
J gene: TRBJ2-7
D gene: NA
V gene: TRBV4-1
CDR3 protein: CASSQEPGSYEQYF
CDR3 DNA: TGCGCCAGCAGCCAAGAGCCGGGGTCCTACGAGCAGTACTTC

clone size: NA
J gene: TRBJ2-1
D gene: TRBD2
V gene: TRBV5-1
CDR3 protein: CASSLLAGGNEQFF
CDR3 DNA: TGCGCCAGCAGCTTACTAGCGGGGGGCAATGAGCAGTTCTTC

clone size: NA
J gene: TRBJ2-7
D gene: TRBD1
V gene: TRBV30
CDR3 protein: CAWSTGQGAYEQYF
CDR3 DNA: TGTGCCTGGAGTACCGGACAGGGGGCTTACGAGCAGTACTTC

clone size: NA
J gene: TRBJ2-3
D gene: TRBD1
V gene: TRBV24-1
CDR3 protein: CATSDSRQGTDTQYF
CDR3 DNA: TGTGCCACCAGTGATTCGCGACAGGGCACGGATACGCAGTATTTT

clone size: NA
J gene: TRBJ2-7
D gene: NA
V gene: TRBV28
CDR3 protein: CASSLGSRREQYF
CDR3 DNA: TGTGCCAGCAGTCTCGGGTCCAGGAGGGAGCAGTACTTC

clone size: NA
J gene: TRBJ2-2
D gene: NA
V gene: TRBV7-9
CDR3 protein: CASSLAPSGRNTGELFF
CDR3 DNA: TGTGCCAGCAGCTTAGCCCCGTCCGGGAGGAACACCGGGGAGCTGTTTTTT

clone size: NA
J gene: TRBJ1-6
D gene: NA
V gene: TRBV12-3/TRBV12-4
CDR3 protein: CASSSSRSPLHF
CDR3 DNA: TGTGCCAGCAGTTCCTCCCGTTCACCCCTCCACTTT

clone size: NA
J gene: TRBJ2-7
D gene: TRBD1
V gene: TRBV3-1/TRBV3-2
CDR3 protein: CASSARTGPSYEQYF
CDR3 DNA: TGTGCCAGCAGCGCCAGGACAGGGCCCTCCTACGAGCAGTACTTC

clone size: NA
J gene: TRBJ1-4
D gene: NA
V gene: TRBV2
CDR3 protein: CASRTTVSNEKLFF
CDR3 DNA: TGTGCCAGCCGGACAACAGTATCCAATGAAAAACTGTTTTTT

clone size: once
J gene: TRBJ2-5
D gene: NA
V gene: TRBV3-1/TRBV3-2
CDR3 protein: CASSPYSRGEQETQYF
CDR3 DNA: TGTGCCAGCAGCCCTTATTCTCGCGGGGAACAAGAGACCCAGTACTTC

clone size: NA
J gene: TRBJ2-7
D gene: NA
V gene: TRBV2
CDR3 protein: CASSFQTYEQYF
CDR3 DNA: TGTGCCAGCAGTTTTCAGACCTACGAGCAGTACTTC

clone size: NA
J gene: TRBJ1-1
D gene: TRBD1
V gene: TRBV5-6
CDR3 protein: CASSRGQRYAEAFF
CDR3 DNA: TGTGCCAGCAGCAGGGGACAGCGATACGCTGAAGCTTTCTTT

clone size: NA
J gene: TRBJ2-1
D gene: NA
V gene: TRBV2
CDR3 protein: CASINSFRGAPHEQFF
CDR3 DNA: TGTGCCAGCATCAACTCTTTTCGGGGGGCACCACATGAGCAGTTCTTC

clone size: NA
J gene: TRBJ2-2
D gene: TRBD2
V gene: TRBV5-1
CDR3 protein: CASSRSGGTGELFF
CDR3 DNA: TGCGCCAGCAGCAGAAGCGGGGGGACCGGGGAGCTGTTTTTT

clone size: NA
J gene: TRBJ2-7
D gene: TRBD2
V gene: TRBV19
CDR3 protein: CASRQRGTSGTYEQYF
CDR3 DNA: TGTGCCAGTAGACAAAGGGGGACTAGCGGAACCTACGAGCAGTACTTC

clone size: NA
J gene: TRBJ1-5
D gene: NA
V gene: TRBV28
CDR3 protein: CASSYDSNQPQHF
CDR3 DNA: TGTGCCAGCAGCTACGATAGCAATCAGCCCCAGCATTTT

clone size: NA
J gene: TRBJ2-4
D gene: NA
V gene: TRBV3-1/TRBV3-2
CDR3 protein: CASSQVRGAKNIQYF
CDR3 DNA: TGTGCCAGCAGCCAAGTTAGGGGGGCCAAAAACATTCAGTACTTC

clone size: NA
J gene: TRBJ2-1
D gene: NA
V gene: TRBV3-1/TRBV3-2
CDR3 protein: CASSLIDNEQFF
CDR3 DNA: TGTGCCAGCAGTCTAATCGATAATGAGCAGTTCTTC

clone size: NA
J gene: TRBJ1-2
D gene: NA
V gene: TRBV11-2
CDR3 protein: CASSSRGSNGYTF
CDR3 DNA: TGTGCCAGCAGCTCCCGGGGGTCAAATGGCTACACCTTC

clone size: NA
J gene: TRBJ2-1
D gene: NA
V gene: TRBV6-1
CDR3 protein: CASREGSVYNEQFF
CDR3 DNA: TGTGCCAGCAGGGAAGGGAGCGTCTACAATGAGCAGTTCTTC

clone size: NA
J gene: TRBJ1-1
D gene: TRBD1
V gene: TRBV9
CDR3 protein: CASSPSGGNTEAFF
CDR3 DNA: TGTGCCAGCAGCCCATCAGGGGGCAACACTGAAGCTTTCTTT

clone size: once
J gene: TRBJ1-1
D gene: NA
V gene: TRBV21-1
CDR3 protein: CASSLRNRTGDTEAFF
CDR3 DNA: TGTGCCAGCAGCCTGAGAAATAGGACAGGGGACACTGAAGCTTTCTTT

clone size: NA
J gene: TRBJ1-1
D gene: NA
V gene: TRBV4-2
CDR3 protein: CASSFRHSIEAFF
CDR3 DNA: TGTGCCAGCAGCTTTCGACACTCAATTGAAGCTTTCTTT

clone size: NA
J gene: TRBJ1-2
D gene: TRBD1
V gene: TRBV9
CDR3 protein: CASSVARDRTTEGYTF
CDR3 DNA: TGTGCCAGCAGCGTAGCTAGGGACAGAACGACGGAGGGCTACACCTTC

clone size: NA
J gene: TRBJ1-4
D gene: TRBD1
V gene: TRBV28
CDR3 protein: CASSLSGQGNEKLFF
CDR3 DNA: TGTGCCAGCAGTTTATCGGGACAGGGGAACGAAAAACTGTTTTTT

clone size: NA
J gene: TRBJ2-7
D gene: TRBD1
V gene: TRBV10-3
CDR3 protein: CGTGDAYEQYF
CDR3 DNA: TGCGGGACAGGGGACGCCTACGAGCAGTACTTC

clone size: NA
J gene: TRBJ1-6
D gene: TRBD1
V gene: TRBV3-1/TRBV3-2
CDR3 protein: CASNYRGNSPLHF
CDR3 DNA: TGTGCCAGCAACTACAGGGGAAATTCACCCCTCCACTTT

clone size: NA
J gene: TRBJ1-2
D gene: NA
V gene: TRBV19
CDR3 protein: CASSIVRGTENYGYTF
CDR3 DNA: TGTGCCAGTAGTATAGTTCGGGGGACCGAGAACTATGGCTACACCTTC

clone size: NA
J gene: TRBJ1-1
D gene: NA
V gene: TRBV27
CDR3 protein: CASSWSRGSTEAFF
CDR3 DNA: TGTGCCAGCAGTTGGAGCAGGGGATCGACTGAAGCTTTCTTT

clone size: once
J gene: TRBJ2-7
D gene: NA
V gene: TRBV18
CDR3 protein: CASSPREVSSYEQYF
CDR3 DNA: TGTGCCAGCTCACCACGGGAGGTTAGCTCCTACGAGCAGTACTTC